These T cell receptor beta chains were read from a single sample in a study of PD-1 blockade in classical Hodgkin lymphoma. Clones were read by immunoSEQ multiplex PCR, and TCRdb kept only the in-frame ones, dropping some. The sample has around 50,000 clones, approximately 91% seen once; the top ten hold roughly 5%. Sequenced sample: peripheral blood mononuclear cells (PBMCs). These receptors originate from a human donor with classical Hodgkin lymphoma. The CDR3 runs from the conserved cysteine through the conserved F or W. The D gene is left open where the match is weak. Not every row has a clone size; where given, it reads once, few, many or a size class.

>TRBJ2-2|TRBV7-2|once|.
TGTGCCAGCAGCTCCTCCAGTACGTGGCCCGGGGAGCTGTTTTTT
CASSSSSTWPGELFF
>TRBJ2-3|TRBV29-1|.|.
TGCAGCGTTATAGGGGGCACAGATACGCAGTATTTT
CSVIGGTDTQYF
>TRBJ2-6|TRBV5-4|few|.
TGTGCCAGCAGCCTGGGACCAGAGGGGGCCAACGTCCTGACTTTC
CASSLGPEGANVLTF
>TRBJ2-6|TRBV5-1|.|.
TGCGCCAGCAGCCCTTATAGGTCTGGGGCCAACGTCCTGACTTTC
CASSPYRSGANVLTF
>TRBJ2-1|TRBV5-4|.|.
TGTGCCAGCAGCCCCTCCGGCGGACGGGAGCAGTTCTTC
CASSPSGGREQFF
>TRBJ1-1|TRBV6-1|.|.
TGTGCCAGCAGTTATGAACTGAACACTGAAGCTTTCTTT
CASSYELNTEAFF
>TRBJ1-1|TRBV7-3|once|.
TGTGCCAGCAGCTTAGACCGGGACACTCCTGAAGCTTTCTTT
CASSLDRDTPEAFF
>TRBJ2-2|TRBV4-1|.|.
TGCGCCAGCAGCCAGAAGGACATGAACGGGGAGCTGTTTTTT
CASSQKDMNGELFF
>TRBJ2-5|TRBV4-1|.|TRBD2
TGCGCCAGCAGCGACCTAGCGGTTGCACAAGAGACCCAGTACTTC
CASSDLAVAQETQYF
>TRBJ1-2|TRBV18|.|TRBD1
TGTGCCAGCTCACCCAGGGGGGATCGTCCGAGCGACTATGGCTACACCTTC
CASSPRGDRPSDYGYTF
>TRBJ1-1|TRBV11-2|.|.
TGTGCCAGCAGCTTAAATGGTAGAGTTAAAAACACTGAAGCTTTCTTT
CASSLNGRVKNTEAFF
>TRBJ2-2|TRBV19|.|TRBD1
TGTGCCACCGGGGACAGGGACACCGGGGAGCTGTTTTTT
CATGDRDTGELFF
>TRBJ1-5|TRBV6-6|few|TRBD1
TGTGCCAGCAGAGAGACAGGGGGCAGAAGTCAGCCCCAGCATTTT
CASRETGGRSQPQHF
>TRBJ1-3|TRBV30|.|.
TGTGCCTGGAGTCCCGCCAGAAACACCATATATTTT
CAWSPARNTIYF
>TRBJ1-2|TRBV7-6|.|.
TGTGCCAGCAGTCCGGGAGCCTACTATGGCTACACCTTC
CASSPGAYYGYTF
>TRBJ2-3|TRBV6-6|.|TRBD2
TGTGCCAGCAGCATGGGGGAGGGGCAGTATTTT
CASSMGEGQYF
>TRBJ2-7|TRBV4-2|.|TRBD2
TGTGCCAGCAGCCAAGAACTAGCGATCTCCTACGAGCAGTACTTC
CASSQELAISYEQYF
>TRBJ2-1|TRBV7-3|.|.
TGTGCCAGCAGCTTACGCGGGGGACACCTCTCCTACAATGAGCAGTTCTTC
CASSLRGGHLSYNEQFF
>TRBJ2-7|TRBV4-1|.|.
TGCGCCAGCAGCCCCCGGGGTAGCGGAGACGTGTTTTACGAGCAGTACTTC
CASSPRGSGDVFYEQYF
>TRBJ2-3|TRBV6-1|.|TRBD1
TGTGCCATCCACCGGGACAGAAGCCAAGATACGCAGTATTTT
CAIHRDRSQDTQYF
>TRBJ1-4|TRBV15|once|.
TGTGCCACCAGCACCGAGAGGCACGGAAATGAAAAACTGTTTTTT
CATSTERHGNEKLFF
>TRBJ2-7|TRBV6-5|.|TRBD1
TGTGCCAGCAGTTACGTACAGGGGAGCTCCTACGAGCAGTACTTC
CASSYVQGSSYEQYF
>TRBJ2-1|TRBV13|.|.
TGTGCCAGCAGCCTTAGTGGGGAATCGGAGCAGTTCTTC
CASSLSGESEQFF
>TRBJ2-1|TRBV19|.|TRBD2
TGTGCCAGTAGTAGAGTCAGCGGGAGGGCCGGCAATGAGCAGTTCTTC
CASSRVSGRAGNEQFF
>TRBJ2-1|TRBV7-7|.|TRBD2
TGTGCCAGCAGCCCCCTGAGCGGGAGTGTCACGCATGAGCAGTTCTTC
CASSPLSGSVTHEQFF
>TRBJ1-4|TRBV7-8|.|.
TGTGCCAGCAGCTTAGAAGGGGCCACTAATGAAAAACTGTTTTTT
CASSLEGATNEKLFF
>TRBJ2-3|TRBV28|.|.
TGTGCCAGCAGTTCCTACGTCGTCAATCCAGATACGCAGTATTTT
CASSSYVVNPDTQYF
>TRBJ2-3|TRBV25-1|.|.
TGTGCCAGCAGTGAGCCTAAAATAGCGGGCACAGATACGCAGTATTTT
CASSEPKIAGTDTQYF
>TRBJ2-2|TRBV7-2|.|.
TGTGCCAGCAGCTTAACCGGGGAGCTGTTTTTT
CASSLTGELFF
>TRBJ2-1|TRBV6-1|.|.
TGTGCCAGCAGGGACAATGAGCAGTTCTTC
CASRDNEQFF
>TRBJ2-2|TRBV9|.|TRBD2
TGTGCCAGCAGCCCCAGCGGGAGCGGCATAACCGGGGAGCTGTTTTTT
CASSPSGSGITGELFF
>TRBJ2-7|TRBV5-1|.|.
TGCGCCAGCAGGCTCCGGGACCGAGGGTCCTACGAGCAGTACTTC
CASRLRDRGSYEQYF
>TRBJ2-3|TRBV12-5|.|.
TGTGCTAGTGGTTTGGGCGGAGATACGCAGTATTTT
CASGLGGDTQYF
>TRBJ1-5|TRBV5-1|.|.
TGCGCCAGCAGCTTGCAGGGGAATCGTAATCAGCCCCAGCATTTT
CASSLQGNRNQPQHF
>TRBJ2-1|TRBV18|.|.
TGTGCCAGCTCACTCGGACTGGCAAATGAGCAGTTCTTC
CASSLGLANEQFF
>TRBJ1-2|TRBV7-9|.|.
TGTGCCAGCAGCTTAGCCAGTATGACGAGCGGCTACACCTTC
CASSLASMTSGYTF
>TRBJ1-5|TRBV28|.|.
TGTGCCAGCAGTCAAAATCAGCCCCAGCATTTT
CASSQNQPQHF
>TRBJ1-2|TRBV18|.|TRBD1
TGTGCCAGCTCACCATCCTTACCGGGACAGGGATTGGGCTACACCTTC
CASSPSLPGQGLGYTF
>TRBJ2-1|TRBV14|once|.
TGTGCCAGCAGCCTGGGGCGGGGGCCCCTCAATGAGCAGTTCTTC
CASSLGRGPLNEQFF
>TRBJ2-3|TRBV27|.|.
TGTGCCAGCAGTCGCCGGGGCACAGATACGCAGTATTTT
CASSRRGTDTQYF
>TRBJ2-7|TRBV27|.|.
TGTGCCAGCAGCTCGATAGCGGAGGGTTCCTACGAGCAGTACTTC
CASSSIAEGSYEQYF
>TRBJ1-4|TRBV5-6|.|.
TGTGCCAGCAGCTTGCCAGACAGTAATGAAAAACTGTTTTTT
CASSLPDSNEKLFF
>TRBJ2-2|TRBV7-9|.|TRBD2
TGTGCCAGCAACCTGGCGGGGGGTTCCGGGGAGCTGTTTTTT
CASNLAGGSGELFF
>TRBJ1-2|TRBV20-1|.|.
TGCAGTGCTAGAGATTGGGAGGGCTACACCTTC
CSARDWEGYTF
>TRBJ2-2|TRBV18|.|.
TGTGCCAGCTCACCTCGACTAACCCCCACGAACACCGGGGAGCTGTTTTTT
CASSPRLTPTNTGELFF
>TRBJ2-2|TRBV9|.|.
TGTGCCAGCAGCGTAGCTGGATTTGGGAACACCGGGGAGCTGTTTTTT
CASSVAGFGNTGELFF
>TRBJ2-4|TRBV4-1|.|.
TGCGCCAGCAGCCAGGGTAGGGTGGGCAAAAACATTCAGTACTTC
CASSQGRVGKNIQYF
>TRBJ1-3|TRBV2|.|.
TGTGCCAGCAGTGACCGGGGGCTAAACACCATATATTTT
CASSDRGLNTIYF